A selection of T cell receptor beta chains follows, all from one sample in a study of blood T cell repertoires in COVID-19. Clones were read by immunoSEQ multiplex PCR, and TCRdb kept only the in-frame ones, dropping some. The data contain about 150,000 clones, 70% to 90% of them singletons. The sample was peripheral blood. The receptors come from a human donor in a cohort sampled during active COVID-19. Both conserved end residues are part of each CDR3. The D gene is left open where the match is weak. Clone size is stated in some rows and not others, as once, few, many or a class when expanded.

TRBV29-1	NA	TRBJ2-1	TRBD2	TGCAGCGTTGATCCGGGTCGACTAGCACAGAACAATGAGCAGTTCTTC	CSVDPGRLAQNNEQFF
TRBV29-1	NA	TRBJ2-7	TRBD1	TGCAGCGTCGCCCCGGGACAGACCTACGAGCAGTACTTC	CSVAPGQTYEQYF
TRBV7-6	NA	TRBJ2-7	NA	TGTGCCAGCAGCTTAGCTACCAGTGGCGAGCAGTACTTC	CASSLATSGEQYF
TRBV7-6	NA	TRBJ2-1	TRBD2	TGTGCCAGCAGCTTAGAAGCGGGAAGGGAGAATGAGCAGTTCTTC	CASSLEAGRENEQFF
TRBV6-2/TRBV6-3	NA	TRBJ2-2	NA	TGTGCCAGCAGTTCACGCAGGGGGAACACCGGGGAGCTGTTTTTT	CASSSRRGNTGELFF
TRBV5-1	once	TRBJ1-4	NA	TGCGCCAGCAGCTCCGGGGGAGGCGGTGAAAAACTGTTTTTT	CASSSGGGGEKLFF
TRBV4-1	NA	TRBJ2-7	TRBD1	TGCGCCAGCAGCCCCGGGACAGGGGCTCGTTACGAGCAGTACTTC	CASSPGTGARYEQYF
TRBV13	NA	TRBJ2-1	TRBD2	TGTGCCAGCAGTTGGGAGGGGAGGGGCCGCTACAATGAGCAGTTCTTC	CASSWEGRGRYNEQFF
TRBV7-2	NA	TRBJ2-7	TRBD1	TGTGCCAGCAGGGCCCGGGACAGGGGTTCCTACGAGCAGTACTTC	CASRARDRGSYEQYF
TRBV4-3	NA	TRBJ1-3	TRBD1	TGCGCCAGCAGCCAAACCACAGGGGCTGGAAACACCATATATTTT	CASSQTTGAGNTIYF
TRBV11-2	NA	TRBJ1-2	NA	TGTGCCAGCAGCTTAGATCAGGGCCCCTATGGCTACACCTTC	CASSLDQGPYGYTF
TRBV2	NA	TRBJ2-7	TRBD1	TGTGCCCACAGGGACAGCTCCTACGAGCAGTACTTC	CAHRDSSYEQYF
TRBV29-1	NA	TRBJ1-1	NA	TGCAGCGTTGAACGAGTACTTACGGCTGAAGCTTTCTTT	CSVERVLTAEAFF
TRBV19	NA	TRBJ1-6	NA	TGTGCCAGTAAATTTCTCGGGGACTCAAACGCCCTCCACTTT	CASKFLGDSNALHF
TRBV5-8	NA	TRBJ1-3	NA	TGTGCCAGCAGCTTGATAAAGCGGATTCACTCTGGAAACACCATATATTTT	CASSLIKRIHSGNTIYF
TRBV5-1	NA	TRBJ1-1	TRBD1	TGCGCCAGCAGCTGGGGGACAGGGATCATGAACACTGAAGCTTTCTTT	CASSWGTGIMNTEAFF
TRBV10-3	once	TRBJ2-3	NA	TGTGCCATCAGTGTATCCACAGATACGCAGTATTTT	CAISVSTDTQYF
TRBV6-5	once	TRBJ1-3	NA	TGTGCCAGCAGTTTACAGGGTACTGGAAACACCATATATTTT	CASSLQGTGNTIYF
TRBV5-1	NA	TRBJ1-1	NA	TGCGCCAGCAGCCTACAGGGGAACACTGAAGCTTTCTTT	CASSLQGNTEAFF
TRBV28	NA	TRBJ2-3	NA	TGTGCCGGCGGAGTTAGGGGCGTCACAGATACGCAGTATTTT	CAGGVRGVTDTQYF
TRBV27	NA	TRBJ2-7	NA	TGTGCCAGCAGTTTGGACGCGGGAACCTACGAGCAGTACTTC	CASSLDAGTYEQYF
TRBV11-3	NA	TRBJ2-1	TRBD1	TGTGCCAGCAGCTCCTACAGGGGACCCTACAATGAGCAGTTCTTC	CASSSYRGPYNEQFF
TRBV28	once	TRBJ1-5	NA	TGTGCCAGCAGTCTCTTAAGAGCGCAGCCCCAGCATTTT	CASSLLRAQPQHF
TRBV9	NA	TRBJ1-2	NA	TGTGCCAGCAGCGTAGCTGGTTCGGGGGGCACTGGCTATGGCTACACCTTC	CASSVAGSGGTGYGYTF
TRBV27	NA	TRBJ1-5	NA	TGTGCCAGCAGTTTGGAGAGGGGGCAGCCCCAGCATTTT	CASSLERGQPQHF
TRBV25-1	NA	TRBJ1-2	NA	TGTGCCAGCAGTGACAGGTTTGGCTACACCTTC	CASSDRFGYTF
TRBV9	NA	TRBJ1-2	TRBD1	TGTGCCAGCAGCGCGACAGGGTTGGGTGGCTACACCTTC	CASSATGLGGYTF
TRBV30	NA	TRBJ2-5	NA	TGTGCCTGGAGTGTATTACGAGGGCTGGGGGAGACCCAGTACTTC	CAWSVLRGLGETQYF
TRBV24-1	NA	TRBJ1-1	NA	TGTGCCACCAGTGATTTCGTCGGGTCCCGTTTCTTT	CATSDFVGSRFF
TRBV7-8	once	TRBJ1-1	NA	TGTGCCAGCAGATCCTGGCAGGGTAAGACGACTGAAGCTTTCTTT	CASRSWQGKTTEAFF
TRBV28	once	TRBJ1-5	NA	TGTGCCAGCAGTCCAGGGAACAATCAGCCCCAGCATTTT	CASSPGNNQPQHF
TRBV30	NA	TRBJ2-1	NA	TGTGCCTGGAGTAACTTTAACAATGAGCAGTTCTTC	CAWSNFNNEQFF
TRBV11-3	NA	TRBJ2-7	TRBD2	TGTGCCAGCAGCTTAGTAGCGGGAGGGGCCAGCTCCTACGAGCAGTACTTC	CASSLVAGGASSYEQYF
TRBV11-3	NA	TRBJ2-7	NA	TGTGCCAGCAGCAGTAGCGGTAGTCTTTACGAGCAGTACTTC	CASSSSGSLYEQYF
TRBV10-3	once	TRBJ2-3	NA	TGTGCCATCAGTGGAAATTCCAGGGATACGCAGTATTTT	CAISGNSRDTQYF
TRBV27	NA	TRBJ1-2	TRBD1	TGTGCCAGCAGTTTACTTGCGGGACAGGGGGATAAGGGTGGCTACACCTTC	CASSLLAGQGDKGGYTF
TRBV12-5	NA	TRBJ1-3	NA	TGTGCTAGTGGTTTGGTATCGGAGGGTGCCCCTTTCTGGAAGGGCACCATATATTTT	CASGLVSEGAPFWKGTIYF
TRBV9	NA	TRBJ2-7	TRBD2	TGTGCCAGCAGCCCTCGGAGTAGCGGGAGTATCAACGAGCAGTACTTC	CASSPRSSGSINEQYF
TRBV30	NA	TRBJ2-1	NA	TGTGCCTGGAATACACTAGCTGACTACAATGAGCAGTTCTTC	CAWNTLADYNEQFF
TRBV2	NA	TRBJ1-2	TRBD1	TGTGCCAGCCGATACGCAGGGGGGAGTGGGTATGGCTACACCTTC	CASRYAGGSGYGYTF
TRBV7-9	NA	TRBJ2-7	NA	TGTGCCAGCAGCTTAGAGGCGGGCTACGAGCAGTACTTC	CASSLEAGYEQYF
TRBV4-3	NA	TRBJ2-1	TRBD1	TGCGCCACCAGCCGGGACAGGGGATACGGTGAGCAGTTCTTC	CATSRDRGYGEQFF
TRBV19	NA	TRBJ2-7	TRBD1	TGTGCCAGTGGGACGGACAGGGGGACAGGGGAGCAGTACTTC	CASGTDRGTGEQYF
TRBV7-8	NA	TRBJ2-5	NA	TGTGCCAGCAGCTTCTTTAGCGTCAAAGGTACTGAGACCCAGTACTTC	CASSFFSVKGTETQYF
TRBV7-9	few	TRBJ2-1	TRBD2	TGTGCCAGCAGCAACCGACTAGCGGGGGACAATGAGCAGTTCTTC	CASSNRLAGDNEQFF
TRBV27	NA	TRBJ2-3	TRBD2	TGTGCCAGCAGTTCAGCGGGGGTAAGCACAGATACGCAGTATTTT	CASSSAGVSTDTQYF
TRBV7-9	medium-sized	TRBJ2-7	TRBD1	TGTGCCAGCAGCCCGGGGACAGGGGGACGAATGAACCCCTACGAGCAGTACTTC	CASSPGTGGRMNPYEQYF
TRBV5-3	NA	TRBJ1-2	NA	TGTGCCAGAAGCTTGGCCGCTAGACCGAACTATGGCTACACCTTC	CARSLAARPNYGYTF
TRBV19	NA	TRBJ2-3	TRBD2	TGTGCCAGTTCCCGGGGGGTCGAGCCCCAAGATACGCAGTATTTT	CASSRGVEPQDTQYF
TRBV28	NA	TRBJ2-5	TRBD2	TGTGCCAGCAGCTTAGCGGGAGTTGTAGAGACCCAGTACTTC	CASSLAGVVETQYF
TRBV14	NA	TRBJ1-6	TRBD1	TGTGCCAGCAGCCAAGTAACAGGACAGGTCTATAATTCACCCCTCCACTTT	CASSQVTGQVYNSPLHF
TRBV9	NA	TRBJ2-1	TRBD2	TGTGCCAGCAGCGTAGGGGGGACTAGCGCCTACAATGAGCAGTTCTTC	CASSVGGTSAYNEQFF
TRBV18	NA	TRBJ2-3	NA	TGTGCCAGCTCACCACTTCGAGGGAGAACCAAGAGCACAGATACGCAGTATTTT	CASSPLRGRTKSTDTQYF
TRBV27	NA	TRBJ1-2	TRBD1	TGTGCCAGCAGTTCTGGGGGACAGAACTATGGCTACACCTTC	CASSSGGQNYGYTF
TRBV28	NA	TRBJ1-4	NA	TGTGCCAGCACTGATCAGGGAAATGAAAAACTGTTTTTT	CASTDQGNEKLFF
TRBV18	NA	TRBJ2-6	NA	TGTGCCAGCTCACCACTCGCCGGACAGCCCCCATCTGGGGCCAACGTCCTGACTTTC	CASSPLAGQPPSGANVLTF
TRBV4-1	NA	TRBJ2-1	TRBD2	TGCGCCAGCAGCCAACCGACTAGCGAGAAATACAATGAGCAGTTCTTC	CASSQPTSEKYNEQFF
TRBV5-4	once	TRBJ2-1	NA	TGTGCCAGCAGCTACCAAACAGGGCCGCTGGATGAGCAGTTCTTC	CASSYQTGPLDEQFF
TRBV24-1	NA	TRBJ2-7	NA	TGTGCCACAGCAGGGTTGACCTCCTACGAGCAGTACTTC	CATAGLTSYEQYF
TRBV29-1	NA	TRBJ2-6	TRBD1	TGCAGCGTTGTTGGGGACAGCGTCTCTGGGGCCAACGTCCTGACTTTC	CSVVGDSVSGANVLTF